These T cell receptor beta chains were read from a single sample in a study of cytomegalovirus exposure and HLA in healthy donors. Only in-frame clones appear in the TCRdb table, and some are missing; sequencing was by immunoSEQ multiplex PCR. The sample records about 130,000 clones, roughly 70% being singletons. The specimen was PBMCs. The source of these receptors is a man younger than 30 in good health and CMV-seropositive. The CDR3 runs from the conserved cysteine through the conserved F or W. The order of the fields is D gene, J gene, clone size, V gene, CDR3 protein, CDR3 DNA. The D gene is left open where the match is weak. Size is stated for part of the rows, as once, few or many counts, or as a class when the clone is expanded.

>TRBD1|TRBJ2-7|few|TRBV6-1
CASSDPRQGVSYEQYF
TGTGCCAGCAGTGACCCCCGACAGGGGGTCTCCTACGAGCAGTACTTC
>TRBD2|TRBJ2-7|.|TRBV7-9
CASSSLAGGGYEQYF
TGTGCCAGCAGCTCTCTAGCGGGAGGGGGTTACGAGCAGTACTTC
>TRBD1|TRBJ2-7|.|TRBV9
CASSEGQGTTQYF
TGTGCCAGCAGCGAGGGACAGGGAACCACGCAGTACTTC
>.|TRBJ2-5|.|TRBV1
CTSSRRWKARLPGGTQYF
TGCACCAGCAGCCGACGGTGGAAAGCGCGCCTACCGGGGGGGACCCAGTACTTC
>TRBD1|TRBJ1-5|few|TRBV4-1
CASRRTGGNQPQHF
TGCGCCAGCAGAAGGACAGGGGGAAATCAGCCCCAGCATTTT
>.|TRBJ1-5|.|TRBV28
CASSHRRNQPQHF
TGTGCCAGCAGTCACAGGCGCAATCAGCCCCAGCATTTT
>.|TRBJ1-1|.|TRBV7-8
CASSSPGVSKNTEAFF
TGTGCCAGCAGCTCCCCGGGGGTGTCCAAGAACACTGAAGCTTTCTTT
>TRBD1|TRBJ1-5|.|TRBV18
CASSQLQGASGQPQHF
TGTGCCAGCTCACAGCTACAGGGGGCATCTGGGCAGCCCCAGCATTTT
>TRBD1|TRBJ2-7|.|TRBV7-2
CASSRSGTGMYEQYF
TGTGCCAGCAGCCGATCCGGGACAGGGATGTACGAGCAGTACTTC
>.|TRBJ2-3|.|TRBV7-3
CASSLFGNSPDTQYF
TGTGCCAGCAGCTTGTTCGGTAATTCACCAGATACGCAGTATTTT
>.|TRBJ2-1|.|TRBV28
CASSLLGRGGRNEQFF
TGTGCCAGCAGTTTATTGGGAAGGGGGGGCCGCAATGAGCAGTTCTTC
>TRBD1|TRBJ2-5|once|TRBV5-6
CASSLGTGMATETQYF
TGTGCCAGCAGCTTAGGGACAGGGATGGCGACAGAGACCCAGTACTTC
>.|TRBJ1-6|.|TRBV6-5
CASSDRQSNSPLHF
TGTGCCAGCAGCGATAGACAGAGTAATTCACCCCTCCACTTT
>TRBD2|TRBJ2-7|once|TRBV27
CASSLYREGEQYF
TGTGCCAGCAGTTTATACCGGGAGGGCGAGCAGTACTTC
>.|TRBJ1-4|.|TRBV19
CASSIDRRANEKLFF
TGTGCCAGTAGTATAGATCGGCGGGCGAATGAAAAACTGTTTTTT
>.|TRBJ1-1|.|TRBV5-6
CASSLVVGRGTEAFF
TGTGCCAGCAGCTTGGTGGTGGGCAGGGGCACTGAAGCTTTCTTT
>TRBD2|TRBJ2-7|.|TRBV30
CAWSVLAGTYEQYF
TGTGCCTGGAGTGTACTAGCGGGGACCTACGAGCAGTACTTC
>.|TRBJ2-7|.|TRBV5-1
CASSSQTGFYEQYF
TGCGCCAGCAGCTCGCAAACAGGATTCTACGAGCAGTACTTC
>.|TRBJ2-7|.|TRBV6-5
CASSSVRHTPYEQYF
TGTGCCAGCAGTTCCGTCAGACATACTCCCTACGAGCAGTACTTC
>.|TRBJ1-2|once|TRBV19
CASSWQGPINTF
TGTGCCAGTAGTTGGCAGGGGCCCATAAACACCTTC
>TRBD1|TRBJ2-6|.|TRBV2
CASIGDRAGANVLTF
TGTGCCAGCATCGGCGACAGGGCTGGGGCCAACGTCCTGACTTTC
>.|TRBJ1-3|once|TRBV6-5
CASSSTGRSGNTIYF
TGTGCCAGCAGTTCCACGGGTCGCTCTGGAAACACCATATATTTT
>TRBD1|TRBJ2-7|.|TRBV6-1
CASRQGTLEQYF
TGTGCCAGCCGACAGGGAACCCTCGAGCAGTACTTC
>TRBD1|TRBJ2-7|.|TRBV6-5
CASSYSTGKMTYEQYF
TGTGCCAGCAGTTACTCGACAGGGAAGATGACCTACGAGCAGTACTTC
>TRBD1|TRBJ1-1|once|TRBV5-1
CASSSTGQGRFTEAFF
TGCGCCAGCAGCTCCACGGGACAGGGTAGATTCACTGAAGCTTTCTTT
>.|TRBJ1-1|.|TRBV15
CATRRLTNTEAFF
TGTGCCACCCGCCGACTGACGAACACTGAAGCTTTCTTT
>.|TRBJ2-5|.|TRBV7-8
CASSLDLGDRGETQYF
TGTGCCAGCAGCTTAGATTTGGGAGATCGTGGGGAGACCCAGTACTTC